This T cell receptor beta chain was sequenced in a study of blood T cell repertoires in COVID-19. About the research overall: From the United States, Italy and Spain came samples of acute and convalescent COVID-19. PBMCs, B-cell-depleted T cells, or T cells were the source of the cDNA or gDNA that made up the material.

CDR1 KGHDR and CDR2 SFDVKD come from the germline V gene. V was trimmed by 3 bases and J by 5 bases, leaving 19 bases between them. The CDR3 has 17 amino acids. Source study methods: For nucleated cells, counts were estimated from reference gene primer amplification. The data were produced by immunoSEQ multiplex PCR, yet TCRdb's version contains in-frame clones alone and is incomplete. V, J and clone size derive from that table, while D and trimming were established from the DNA sequence. The top ten hold more than 14% of the sample, which has 150,000 to 200,000 clones, under 90% seen once. The J gene is TRBJ1-5, the V gene TRBV24-1; tentatively, D is TRBD1 (5 bases). Sequenced material: peripheral blood. The sequence was obtained from a woman between 65 and 79 years old with COVID-19, enrolled during active disease. CDR3 in amino acids: CATSDGEEGQGDQPQHF. The CDR3 region has the DNA TGTGCCACCAGTGATGGAGAGGAGGGCCAGGGAGATCAGCCCCAGCATTTT.